This T cell receptor (beta chain) was sequenced during a study of PD-L1 blockade in urothelial cancer. At the level of the study: Male sex and bladder-origin urothelial cancer characterized about 90% of the roughly 30 patients. When blood samples were assessed, the median T cell count was 141,255.

V lost 1 base, J lost 3 bases, and 7 bases stayed unmatched. This CDR3 contains 16 residues. CDR1 is SGHRS, CDR2 YFSETQ, per germline. Documented time point: pretreatment peripheral blood. Sequenced by immunoSEQ multiplex PCR; TCRdb stores in-frame clones only, minus some. The top ten hold 2.5% to 3.5% of the sample, which has approximately 50,000 clones, approximately 79% seen once. General study findings and limits: Larger 3-week expansion of tumor-associated blood clones was seen in durable-benefit patients.

Note on this clone: Antigen: not known.

The J gene is TRBJ2-3, the V gene TRBV5-1, with 8 bases fitting TRBD2. The source is a man between 65 and 85 years old with urothelial cancer. Material: PBMCs, obtained around atezolizumab (anti-PD-L1) treatment. The CDR3 reads CASSLSGSIRTDTQYF. The CDR3 DNA reads as TGCGCCAGCAGCTTGAGCGGGAGTATTAGGACAGATACGCAGTATTTT.